Below are 11 T cell receptor beta chains sequenced from a single sample in a study of OX40 agonist ivuxolimab in advanced cancers. The table came from immunoSEQ multiplex PCR; TCRdb's copy has only in-frame clones and leaves some out. Altogether more than 50,000 clones are present, over 65% being singletons, with the ten largest covering roughly 1.5%. Sequenced here: CD4+ or CD8+ T cells sorted from blood, sampled in a trial of the OX40 agonist ivuxolimab. Receptors were obtained from an adult with an advanced solid tumor such as melanoma, head and neck, liver or kidney cancer.

This clone showed up just a few times. DNA for the CDR3: TGTGCCAGCAGTGACCCTGGACTAGGCTATGGCTACACCTTC. Encoded protein: CASSDPGLGYGYTF. The genes are TRBV6-4 and TRBJ1-2; D remains unclear. The CDR3 is 14 amino acids. The germline V gene encodes CDR1 MRHNA and CDR2 SNTAGT. The V gene lost 2 bases and the J gene lost 4 bases, with 11 bases spanning the gap.

This clone occurred once. V usage is TRBV10-1 and J usage is TRBJ2-3; D gene unclear. The V and J ends lost 5 bases and 0 bases respectively, with 3 bases between them. Per the germline V gene, CDR1 is WNHNN and CDR2 is SYGVQD (reference sequence). The CDR3 consists of 12 residues. In nucleotides, the CDR3 is TGCGCCAGCAGTCCAAGCACAGATACGCAGTATTTT. It specifies CASSPSTDTQYF.

This sequence joins TRBV18 and TRBJ2-1, with 8 bases aligning to TRBD2. The V and J ends lost 3 bases and 3 bases, in that order; junction bases with no gene match: 4. The CDR3 has 15 amino acids. The germline CDR1 and CDR2 sequences are KGHSH and LQKENI. CDR3 DNA: TGTGCCAGCTCACCCGGGACTAGGATCTACAATGAGCAGTTCTTC. It is translated as CASSPGTRIYNEQFF.

This chain links TRBV6-5 with TRBJ2-7, with D hard to call. Germline CDR1 MNHEY, CDR2 SVGAGI. Trimming took off 6 bases at V and 3 bases at J, with 6 bases between the two ends. This CDR3 is 11 amino acids long. This CDR3 is CASRNNYEQYF. The CDR3 DNA reads as TGTGCCAGCAGGAATAACTACGAGCAGTACTTC.

The chain links TRBV14 to TRBJ1-1, with D possibly being TRBD1 (6 bases). Germline-derived CDR1 and CDR2 are SGHDN and FVKESK. The ends were cut back, 4 bases at V and 5 bases at J, with 17 bases in the middle. The CDR3 consists of 15 residues. CDR3 bases: TGTGCCAGCAGCCCCGAACAGGGAAGTAGAACTGAAGCTTTCTTT. Its translation is CASSPEQGSRTEAFF.

The chain employs TRBV6-5 and TRBJ1-1; no reliable D call. With 0 bases removed from V and 6 bases from J, the gap between germline ends came to 14 bases. Germline V CDR1 and CDR2: MNHEY, SVGAGI. This CDR3 is 15 amino acids long. Here the CDR3 reads CASSYSRVGNAEAFF. The CDR3 region has the DNA TGTGCCAGCAGTTACTCAAGAGTGGGTAACGCTGAAGCTTTCTTT.

The chain uses TRBV7-2 and TRBJ1-6; D possibly corresponds to TRBD1 (5 bases). Trimming removed 1 base from V and 9 bases from J, with 13 bases in between. The CDR3 spans 15 residues. Germline V gene lookup returns CDR1 SGHTA and CDR2 FQGNSA. The CDR3 DNA follows: TGTGCCAGCAGCTTAGGTTCGCAGGGAAGTTCACCCCTCCACTTT. Encoded protein: CASSLGSQGSSPLHF.

This chain connects TRBV12-5 to TRBJ1-1; D is unresolved. This CDR3 is built from 13 residues. From germline, CDR1 is LGHNT and CDR2 FRNRAP. V dropped 2 bases and J dropped 0 bases, with 4 bases sitting between them. The CDR3, as DNA: TGTGCTAGTGGTTTGAAGATGAACACTGAAGCTTTCTTT. Its translation is CASGLKMNTEAFF.

V is TRBV18 and J is TRBJ1-1; D is ambiguous. Germline values: CDR1 KGHSH, CDR2 LQKENI. V was trimmed by 3 bases and J by 5 bases, leaving 7 bases between them. The CDR3 has 12 amino acids. CDR3: CASSPRVTEAFF. The CDR3 bases are TGTGCCAGCTCACCTCGGGTTACTGAAGCTTTCTTT. Full variable domain (outside the CDR3, taken from reference TRBV18 and TRBJ1-1): NAGVMQNPRHLVRRRGQEARLRCSPMKGHSHVYWYRQLPEEGLKFMVYLQKENIIDESGMPKERFSAEFPKEGPSILRIQQVVRGDSAAYFCASSPRVTEAFFGQGTRLTVV.

This chain links TRBV5-6 with TRBJ2-5; 8 bases map to TRBD1. The germline gives CDR1 SGHDT, CDR2 YYEEEE. This CDR3 spans 15 amino acids. The V gene end was trimmed by 0 bases and the J gene end by 6 bases; junction bases not matched to a gene: 7. In DNA form, the CDR3 reads TGTGCCAGCAGCTTGGGACAGGGGAAAAGGAAGACCCAGTACTTC. Protein sequence: CASSLGQGKRKTQYF.

V and J are TRBV7-9 and TRBJ2-3; no clear D. Trimming took 8 bases from V and 1 from J, leaving 13 bases between them. This CDR3 contains 14 residues. The germline V gene has CDR1 SEHNR and CDR2 FQNEAQ (reference sequence). The CDR3 reads CASRQLLGTDTQYF. CDR3 DNA sequence: TGTGCCAGCCGACAACTTCTGGGCACAGATACGCAGTATTTT.